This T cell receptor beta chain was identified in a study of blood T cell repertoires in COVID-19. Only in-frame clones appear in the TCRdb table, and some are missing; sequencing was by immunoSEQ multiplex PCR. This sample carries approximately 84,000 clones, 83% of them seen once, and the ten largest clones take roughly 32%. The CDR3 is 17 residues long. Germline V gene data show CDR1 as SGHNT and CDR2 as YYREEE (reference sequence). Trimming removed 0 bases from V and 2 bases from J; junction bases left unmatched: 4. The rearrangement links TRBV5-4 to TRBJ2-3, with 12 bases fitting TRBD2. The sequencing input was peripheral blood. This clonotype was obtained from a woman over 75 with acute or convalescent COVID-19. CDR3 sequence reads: CASSLGSSGRVTDTQYF. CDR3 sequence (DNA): TGTGCCAGCAGCTTGGGGTCTAGCGGGAGGGTCACAGATACGCAGTATTTT.